This entry describes one T cell receptor (beta chain). It lacks a known antigen. Base qualities are not recorded, but no much larger clone differs from it by a single base. This sample stems from a study of follicular helper T cells after annual influenza vaccination (dated by TCRdb to 2016 to 2017). Regarding the research as a whole: Blood was drawn on days 0, 7 and 28 after each seasonal influenza vaccination. To look at recall of cTfh clones, some subjects were tracked through successive annual vaccinations covering the 2013-2014, 2014-2015 and 2015-2016 seasons. One week after vaccination, a second recruited cohort of more than nine subjects (Table S1) displayed a similar ICOS+CD38+ cTfh response. Multi-year samples were available from six subjects, with four subjects covering two vaccination seasons and two subjects covering three seasons. The 2013-2014 samples were cryopreserved, while the 2015 samples were processed right after collection.

Overall study outcomes, separate from this receptor: ICOS+CD38+ cTfh clonality correlated with the frequency of that population, and its change correlated with the change in circulating plasmablast frequency. When influenza clone enrichment was assessed, the possibility that the much larger non-cTfh compartments were undersampled could not be excluded. With successive annual vaccinations, a recurrent oligoclonal ICOS+CD38+ cTfh response was recalled, and this response contained tetramer and AIM influenza-specific clonotypes. Rare clonotypes could not be sampled because productive TCRB sequences were recovered from only about 9-20% of the analyzed cells. Day 7 ICOS+CD38+ clones were most often found later in ICOS-CD38- cTfh, suggesting that subset may serve as a memory reservoir.

The CDR3 holds 15 amino acids from the cysteine to the phenylalanine. Of all the DNA, just the CDR3 is kept, 45 bases in frame from base 1. Via the germline V gene, CDR1 is SGHTA and CDR2 FQGNSA. V trim: 5 bases; J trim: 1 base; unmatched bases: 5. The method behind the library was the immunoSEQ multiplex PCR assay. Adaptive Biotechnologies handled the TCRB amplification, library preparation, sequencing and preliminary bioinformatics at Survey level resolution. Under the source paper's analysis protocol: Clonality was calculated in R as 1 minus normalized Shannon entropy, and the Gini index was calculated with the R package ineq. Overlap score was defined as the summed counts of shared sequences divided by the total counts of all sequences in both compared samples. Fisher's exact test, with an assumed theoretical repertoire of 10^7 TCRB sequences, was used to assess the significance of shared clonotypes. The table was pulled from immuneACCESS by TCRdb, which kept in-frame rearrangements only. Such tables lose some clones; where checked, under half of the loss comes from unresolved V genes, and the rest has no known cause. V, J and clone size reflect that table, while D and trimming were determined from the DNA. The sample table holds fewer than 2,500 clones, of which around 87% were seen once. Approximately 3.1% of the sample is held by the ten biggest clonotypes.

Interpreted using the paper, the time point label stands for: 2015-2016 season, pre-vaccination. Adults were given seasonal inactivated influenza vaccine (Fluvarix), and sorted blood CD4 subsets were followed by TCRB sequencing before and after vaccination. Subjects were considered eligible if community-dwelling and if influenza vaccine had not been received in the prior 6 months. Exclusions included influenza vaccine contraindications, substance abuse, HIV/AIDS, active malignancy, immunomodulatory medication and active illness such as respiratory infection. At each time point, about 35 to 110 mL of blood was collected. Either Ficoll-Paque PLUS or SepMate separation was used to isolate PBMC. As a non-Tfh comparison subset, CXCR5- memory CD4 T cells were sorted. Cell subsets were sorted from PBMC on a BD FACS Aria before DNA extraction.

The chain is assembled from TRBV7-2 and TRBJ2-7, with 10 central nucleotides matching TRBD1. The material was CXCR5- memory CD4+ T cells sorted from blood, obtained on the day of influenza vaccination. The cell subset or site label for this specimen denotes: CXCR5- memory CD4 T cells. This clonotype was obtained from an adult who received the influenza vaccine. The CDR3 region reads CASSPRTGGSYEQYF. The DNA sequence follows: TGTGCCAGCAGCCCCCGGACAGGGGGTTCCTACGAGCAGTACTTC.